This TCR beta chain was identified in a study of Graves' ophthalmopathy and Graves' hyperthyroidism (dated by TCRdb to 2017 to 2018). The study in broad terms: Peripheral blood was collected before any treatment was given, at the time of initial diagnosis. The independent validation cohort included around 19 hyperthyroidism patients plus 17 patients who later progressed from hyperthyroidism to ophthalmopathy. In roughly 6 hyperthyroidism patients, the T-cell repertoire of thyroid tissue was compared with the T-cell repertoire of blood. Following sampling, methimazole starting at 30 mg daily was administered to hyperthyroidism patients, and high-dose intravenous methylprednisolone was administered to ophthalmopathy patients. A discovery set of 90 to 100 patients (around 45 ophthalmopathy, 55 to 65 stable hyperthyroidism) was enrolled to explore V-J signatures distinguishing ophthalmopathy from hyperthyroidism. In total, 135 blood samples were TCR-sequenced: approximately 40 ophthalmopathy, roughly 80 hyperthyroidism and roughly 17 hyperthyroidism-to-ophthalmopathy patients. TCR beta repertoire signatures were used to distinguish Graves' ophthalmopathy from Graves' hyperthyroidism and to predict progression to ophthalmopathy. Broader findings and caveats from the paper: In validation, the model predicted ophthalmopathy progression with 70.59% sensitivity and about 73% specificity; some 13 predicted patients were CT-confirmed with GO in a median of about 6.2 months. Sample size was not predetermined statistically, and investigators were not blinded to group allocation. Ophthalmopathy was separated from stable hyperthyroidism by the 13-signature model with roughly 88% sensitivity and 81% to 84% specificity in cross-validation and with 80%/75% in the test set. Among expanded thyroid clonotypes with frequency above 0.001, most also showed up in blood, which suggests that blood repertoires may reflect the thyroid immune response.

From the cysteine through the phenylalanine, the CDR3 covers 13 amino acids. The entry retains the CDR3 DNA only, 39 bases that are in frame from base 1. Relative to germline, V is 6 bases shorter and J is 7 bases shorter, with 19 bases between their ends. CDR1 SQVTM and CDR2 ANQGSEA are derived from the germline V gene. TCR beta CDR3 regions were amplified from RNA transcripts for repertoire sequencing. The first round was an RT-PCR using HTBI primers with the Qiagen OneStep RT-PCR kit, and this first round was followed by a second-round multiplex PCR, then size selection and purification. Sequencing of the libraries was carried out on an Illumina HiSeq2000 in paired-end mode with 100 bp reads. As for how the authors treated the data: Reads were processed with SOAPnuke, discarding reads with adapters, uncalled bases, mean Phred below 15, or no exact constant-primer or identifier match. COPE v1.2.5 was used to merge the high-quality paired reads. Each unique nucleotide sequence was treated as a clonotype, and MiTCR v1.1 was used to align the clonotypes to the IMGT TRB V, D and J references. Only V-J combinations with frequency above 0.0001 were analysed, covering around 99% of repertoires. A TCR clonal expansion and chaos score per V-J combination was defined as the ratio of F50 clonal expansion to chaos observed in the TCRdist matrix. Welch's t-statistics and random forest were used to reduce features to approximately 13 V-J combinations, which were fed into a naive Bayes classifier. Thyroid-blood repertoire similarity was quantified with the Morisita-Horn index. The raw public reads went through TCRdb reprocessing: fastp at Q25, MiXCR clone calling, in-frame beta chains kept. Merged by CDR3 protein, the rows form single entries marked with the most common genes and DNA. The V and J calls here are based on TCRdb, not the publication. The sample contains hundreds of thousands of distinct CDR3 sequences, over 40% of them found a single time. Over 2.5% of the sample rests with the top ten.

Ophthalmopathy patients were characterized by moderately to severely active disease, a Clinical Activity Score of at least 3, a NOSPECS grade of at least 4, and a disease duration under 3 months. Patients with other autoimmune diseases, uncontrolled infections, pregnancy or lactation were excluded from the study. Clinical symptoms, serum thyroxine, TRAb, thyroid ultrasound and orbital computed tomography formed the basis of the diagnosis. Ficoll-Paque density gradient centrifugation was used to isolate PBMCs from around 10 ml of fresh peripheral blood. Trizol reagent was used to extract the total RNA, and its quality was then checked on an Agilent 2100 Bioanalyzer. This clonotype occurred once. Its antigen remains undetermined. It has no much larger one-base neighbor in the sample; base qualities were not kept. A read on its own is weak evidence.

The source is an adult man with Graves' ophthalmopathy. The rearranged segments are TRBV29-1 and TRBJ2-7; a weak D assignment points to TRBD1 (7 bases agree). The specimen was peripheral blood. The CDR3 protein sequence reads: CSVRQGLNTEQYF. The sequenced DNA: TGCAGCGTACGACAGGGACTGAACACTGAGCAGTACTTC.